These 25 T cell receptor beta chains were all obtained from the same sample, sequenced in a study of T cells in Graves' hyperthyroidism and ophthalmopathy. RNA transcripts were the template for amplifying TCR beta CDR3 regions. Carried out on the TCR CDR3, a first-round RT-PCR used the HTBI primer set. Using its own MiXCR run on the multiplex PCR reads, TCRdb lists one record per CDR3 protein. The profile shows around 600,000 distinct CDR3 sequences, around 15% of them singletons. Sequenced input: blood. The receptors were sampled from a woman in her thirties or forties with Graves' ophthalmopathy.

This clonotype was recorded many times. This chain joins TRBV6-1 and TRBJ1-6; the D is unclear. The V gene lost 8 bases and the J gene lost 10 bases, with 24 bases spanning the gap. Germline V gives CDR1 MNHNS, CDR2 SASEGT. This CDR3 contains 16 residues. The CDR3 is CASAHRGGFFESPLHF. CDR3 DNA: TGTGCCAGCGCACACCGGGGTGGGTTTTTCGAGTCACCCCTCCACTTT.

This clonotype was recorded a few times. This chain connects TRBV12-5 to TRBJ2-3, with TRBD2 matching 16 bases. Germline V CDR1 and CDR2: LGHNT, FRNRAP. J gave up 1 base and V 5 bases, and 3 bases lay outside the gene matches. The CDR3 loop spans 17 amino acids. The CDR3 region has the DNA TGTGCTAGTGGTACCGGGACTAGCGGGAGGGGCACAGATACGCAGTATTTT. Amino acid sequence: CASGTGTSGRGTDTQYF.

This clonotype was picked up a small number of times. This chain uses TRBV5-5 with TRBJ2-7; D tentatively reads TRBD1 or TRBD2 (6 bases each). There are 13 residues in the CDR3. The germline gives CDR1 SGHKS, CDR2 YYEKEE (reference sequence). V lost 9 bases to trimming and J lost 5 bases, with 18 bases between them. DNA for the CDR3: TGTGCCACCTCAGTGGGGGGCGCGGACGAGCAGTACTTC. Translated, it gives CATSVGGADEQYF. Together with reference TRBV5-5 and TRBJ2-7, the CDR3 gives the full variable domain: DAGVTQSPTHLIKTRGQQVTLRCSPISGHKSVSWYQQVLGQGPQFIFQYYEKEERGRGNFPDRFSARQFPNYSSELNVNALLLGDSALYLCATSVGGADEQYFGPGTRLTVT.

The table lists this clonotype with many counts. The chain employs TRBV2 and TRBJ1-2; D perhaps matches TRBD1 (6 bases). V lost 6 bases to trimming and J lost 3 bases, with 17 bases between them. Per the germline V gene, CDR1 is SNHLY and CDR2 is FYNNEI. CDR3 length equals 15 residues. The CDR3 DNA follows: TGTGCCAGCAGGGCGAACAGGGAGGGGGACTATGGCTACACCTTC. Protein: CASRANREGDYGYTF. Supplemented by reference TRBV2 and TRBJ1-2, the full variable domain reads EPEVTQTPSHQVTQMGQEVILRCVPISNHLYFYWYRQILGQKVEFLVSFYNNEISEKSEIFDDQFSVERPDGSNFTLKIRSTKLEDSAMYFCASRANREGDYGYTFGSGTRLTVV.

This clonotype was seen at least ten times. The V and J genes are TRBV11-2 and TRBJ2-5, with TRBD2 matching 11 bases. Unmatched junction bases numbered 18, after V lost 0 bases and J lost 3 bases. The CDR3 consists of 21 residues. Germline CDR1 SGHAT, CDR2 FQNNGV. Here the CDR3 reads CASSLEGVTSGSLSRKETQYF. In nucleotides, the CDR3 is TGTGCCAGCAGCTTAGAGGGAGTTACTAGCGGGAGTCTTAGCCGTAAAGAGACCCAGTACTTC.

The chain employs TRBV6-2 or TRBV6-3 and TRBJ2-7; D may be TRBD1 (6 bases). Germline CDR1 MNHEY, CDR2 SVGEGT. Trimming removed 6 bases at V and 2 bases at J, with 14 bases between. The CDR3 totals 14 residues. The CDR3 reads CASRPNRDAYEQYF. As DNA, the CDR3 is TGTGCCAGCAGGCCCAACAGGGATGCCTACGAGCAGTACTTC.

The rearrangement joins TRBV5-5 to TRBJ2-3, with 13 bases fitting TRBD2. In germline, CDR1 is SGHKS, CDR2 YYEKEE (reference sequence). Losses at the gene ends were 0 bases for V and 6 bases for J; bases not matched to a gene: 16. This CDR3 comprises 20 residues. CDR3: CASSLGGLAGFSILYDTQYF. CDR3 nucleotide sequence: TGTGCCAGCAGCTTGGGGGGACTAGCGGGGTTCTCAATCTTATATGATACGCAGTATTTT.

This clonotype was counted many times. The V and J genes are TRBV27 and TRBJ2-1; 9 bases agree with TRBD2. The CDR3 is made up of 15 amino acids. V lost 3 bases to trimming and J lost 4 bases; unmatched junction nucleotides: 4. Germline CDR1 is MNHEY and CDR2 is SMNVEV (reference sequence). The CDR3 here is CASSFRTSVYNEQFF. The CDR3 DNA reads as TGTGCCAGCAGTTTTAGGACTAGCGTTTACAATGAGCAGTTCTTC.

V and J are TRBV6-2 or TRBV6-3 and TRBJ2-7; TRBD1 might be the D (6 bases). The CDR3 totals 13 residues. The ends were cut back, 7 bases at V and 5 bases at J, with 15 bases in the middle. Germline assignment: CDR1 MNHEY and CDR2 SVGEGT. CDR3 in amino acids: CASKGQGFHEQYF. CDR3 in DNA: TGTGCCAGCAAGGGTCAGGGGTTCCACGAGCAGTACTTC.

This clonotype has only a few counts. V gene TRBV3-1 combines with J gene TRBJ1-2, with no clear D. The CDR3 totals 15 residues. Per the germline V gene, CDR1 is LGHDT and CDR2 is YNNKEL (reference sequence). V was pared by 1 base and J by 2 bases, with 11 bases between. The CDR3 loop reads CASSQAGEVNYGYTF. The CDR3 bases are TGTGCCAGCAGCCAAGCCGGGGAAGTGAACTATGGCTACACCTTC.

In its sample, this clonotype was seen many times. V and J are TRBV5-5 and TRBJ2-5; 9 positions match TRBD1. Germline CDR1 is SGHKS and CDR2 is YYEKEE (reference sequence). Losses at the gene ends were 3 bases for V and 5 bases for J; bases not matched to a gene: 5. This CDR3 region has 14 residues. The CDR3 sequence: CASSSGQGFETQYF. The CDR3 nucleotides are TGTGCCAGCAGCTCCGGACAGGGGTTCGAGACCCAGTACTTC.

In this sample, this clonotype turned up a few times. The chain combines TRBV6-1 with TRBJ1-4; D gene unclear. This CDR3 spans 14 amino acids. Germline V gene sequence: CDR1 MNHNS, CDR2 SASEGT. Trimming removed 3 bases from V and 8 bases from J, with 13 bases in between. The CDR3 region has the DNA TGTGCCAGCAGTGACCGGGCCCCGAGAGAAAAACTGTTTTTT. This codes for CASSDRAPREKLFF.

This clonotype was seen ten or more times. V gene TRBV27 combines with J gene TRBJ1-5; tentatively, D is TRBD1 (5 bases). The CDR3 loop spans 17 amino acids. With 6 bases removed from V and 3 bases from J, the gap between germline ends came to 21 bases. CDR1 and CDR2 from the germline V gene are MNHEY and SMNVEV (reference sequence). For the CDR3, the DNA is TGTGCCAGCAGACCTGGGGGTACACCTAGGAACAATCAGCCCCAGCATTTT. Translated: CASRPGGTPRNNQPQHF.

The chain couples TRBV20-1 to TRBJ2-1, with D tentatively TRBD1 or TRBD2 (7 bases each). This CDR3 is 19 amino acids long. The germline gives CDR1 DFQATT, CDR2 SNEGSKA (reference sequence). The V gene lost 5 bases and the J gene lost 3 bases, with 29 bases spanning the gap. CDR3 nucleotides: TGCAGTGCTGTGAGGAGGGAGGGGGCCCAGGGATATTACTACAATGAGCAGTTCTTC. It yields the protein CSAVRREGAQGYYYNEQFF.

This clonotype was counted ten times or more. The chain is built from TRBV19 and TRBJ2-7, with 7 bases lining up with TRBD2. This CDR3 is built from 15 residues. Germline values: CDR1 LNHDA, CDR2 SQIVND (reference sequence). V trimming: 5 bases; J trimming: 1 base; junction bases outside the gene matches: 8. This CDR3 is CASSHQRDQSYEQYF. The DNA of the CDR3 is TGTGCCAGTAGTCACCAGCGGGACCAATCCTACGAGCAGTACTTC.

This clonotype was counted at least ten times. CDR3 sequence: CASRGEQYF. The CDR3 nucleotides are TGTGCCAGCAGGGGGGAGCAGTACTTC. The chain recombines TRBV28 with TRBJ2-7; no clear D. V lost 6 bases to trimming and J lost 7 bases, with 4 bases between them. CDR3 length: 9 amino acids. Germline CDR1 is MDHEN and CDR2 is SYDVKM.

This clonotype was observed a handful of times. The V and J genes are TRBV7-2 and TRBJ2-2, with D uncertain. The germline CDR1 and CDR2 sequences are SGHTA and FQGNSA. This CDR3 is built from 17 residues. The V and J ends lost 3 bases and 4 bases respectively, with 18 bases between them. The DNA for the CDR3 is TGTGCCAGCAGCTTCGCTCGATTCTACTTTAGCACCGGGGAGCTGTTTTTT. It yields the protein CASSFARFYFSTGELFF. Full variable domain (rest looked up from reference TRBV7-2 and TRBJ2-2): GAGVSQSPSNKVTEKGKDVELRCDPISGHTALYWYRQSLGQGLEFLIYFQGNSAPDKSGLPSDRFSAERTGGSVSTLTIQRTQQEDSAVYLCASSFARFYFSTGELFFGEGSRLTVL.

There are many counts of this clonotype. CDR3 sequence: CASRQAGQGKETQYF. The DNA for the CDR3 is TGTGCCAGCAGGCAAGCAGGACAGGGGAAGGAGACCCAGTACTTC. This chain uses TRBV27 with TRBJ2-5; 9 bases are shared with TRBD1. The CDR3 consists of 15 residues. The ends lost 6 bases at V and 5 bases at J; junction bases unmatched: 10. Per the germline V gene, CDR1 is MNHEY and CDR2 is SMNVEV (reference sequence).

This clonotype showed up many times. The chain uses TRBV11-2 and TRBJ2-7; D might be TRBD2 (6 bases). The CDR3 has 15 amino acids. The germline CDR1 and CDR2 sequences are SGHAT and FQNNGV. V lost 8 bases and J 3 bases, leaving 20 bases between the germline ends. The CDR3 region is CASSELRGASYEQYF. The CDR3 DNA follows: TGTGCCAGCTCCGAGTTGCGCGGGGCCAGCTACGAGCAGTACTTC.

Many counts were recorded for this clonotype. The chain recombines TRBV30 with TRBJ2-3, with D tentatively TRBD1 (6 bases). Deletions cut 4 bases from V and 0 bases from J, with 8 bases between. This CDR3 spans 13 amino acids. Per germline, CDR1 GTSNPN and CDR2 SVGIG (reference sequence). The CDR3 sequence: CAWTRGSTDTQYF. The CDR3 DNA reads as TGTGCCTGGACGAGGGGGAGCACAGATACGCAGTATTTT. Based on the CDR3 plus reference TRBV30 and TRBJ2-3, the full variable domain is SQTIHQWPATLVQPVGSPLSLECTVEGTSNPNLYWYRQAAGRGLQLLFYSVGIGQISSEVPQNLSASRPQDRQFILSSKKLLLSDSGFYLCAWTRGSTDTQYFGPGTRLTVL.

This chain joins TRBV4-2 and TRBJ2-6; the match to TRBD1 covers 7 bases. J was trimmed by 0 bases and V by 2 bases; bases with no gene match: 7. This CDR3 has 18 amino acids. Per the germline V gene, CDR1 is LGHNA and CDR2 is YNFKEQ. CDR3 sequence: CASSQIEDRRSGANVLTF. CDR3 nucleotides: TGTGCCAGCAGCCAAATAGAGGACAGGCGCTCTGGGGCCAACGTCCTGACTTTC.

The CDR3 loop reads CASSLDGHLPGANVLTF. The CDR3 coding sequence is TGTGCCAGCAGCTTAGATGGGCACCTTCCTGGGGCCAACGTCCTGACTTTC. The genes are TRBV7-8 and TRBJ2-6; D not resolved. Per germline, CDR1 SGHVS and CDR2 FQNEAQ. This CDR3 comprises 17 residues. The germline V and J ends were trimmed by 1 base and 2 bases, with 12 bases remaining between them.

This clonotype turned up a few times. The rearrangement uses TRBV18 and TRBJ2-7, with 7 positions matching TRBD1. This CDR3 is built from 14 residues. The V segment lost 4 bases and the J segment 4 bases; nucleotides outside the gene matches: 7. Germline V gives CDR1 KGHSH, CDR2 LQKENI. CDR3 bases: TGTGCCAGCTCACGGGGACAGAACCCTTACGAGCAGTACTTC. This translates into CASSRGQNPYEQYF. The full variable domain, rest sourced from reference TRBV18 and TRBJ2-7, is NAGVMQNPRHLVRRRGQEARLRCSPMKGHSHVYWYRQLPEEGLKFMVYLQKENIIDESGMPKERFSAEFPKEGPSILRIQQVVRGDSAAYFCASSRGQNPYEQYFGPGTRLTVT.

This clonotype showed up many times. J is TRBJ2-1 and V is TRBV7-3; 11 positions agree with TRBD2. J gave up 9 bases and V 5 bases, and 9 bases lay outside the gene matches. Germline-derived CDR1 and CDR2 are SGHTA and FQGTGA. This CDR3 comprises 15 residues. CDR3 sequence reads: CASSPLAGAIGEQFF. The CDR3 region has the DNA TGTGCCAGCAGCCCACTAGCGGGAGCAATCGGTGAGCAGTTCTTC.

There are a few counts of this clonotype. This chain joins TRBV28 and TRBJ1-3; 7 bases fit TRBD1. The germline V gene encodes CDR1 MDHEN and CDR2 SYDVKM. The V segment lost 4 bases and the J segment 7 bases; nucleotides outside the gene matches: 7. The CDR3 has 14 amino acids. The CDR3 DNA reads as TGTGCCAGCAGTTCGGGACAGTTAAGGAACACCATATATTTT. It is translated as CASSSGQLRNTIYF.